Shown below are 26 T cell receptor beta chains from a single sample sequenced in a study of CDR3 diversity in severe acne. Each CDR3 protein gets one entry after TCRdb re-called the PCR reads with MiXCR. In the table there are 97,000 or so distinct CDR3 sequences, under 60% of which are singletons. Input material: blood. These receptors all come from a male donor with acne.

The V call is TRBV10-3, the J call TRBJ2-1; 15 nucleotides line up with TRBD2. The V gene end was trimmed by 3 bases and the J gene end by 7 bases; junction bases not matched to a gene: 4. Germline-derived CDR1 and CDR2 are ENHRY and SYGVKD. The CDR3 has 16 residues. The CDR3 spells CAISDRGTSGRNEQFF. The CDR3 DNA is TGTGCCATCAGTGACCGGGGGACTAGCGGGAGGAATGAGCAGTTCTTC.

This chain connects TRBV11-1 to TRBJ2-7, with 8 bases that match TRBD1. Per the germline V gene, CDR1 is SGHAT and CDR2 is FQDESV (reference sequence). Unmatched junction bases numbered 5, after V lost 5 bases and J lost 2 bases. This CDR3 has 14 residues. CDR3 loop: CASSTGTGTYEQYF. The CDR3 DNA is TGTGCCAGCAGCACCGGGACAGGTACCTACGAGCAGTACTTC. The full variable domain, in which reference TRBV11-1 and TRBJ2-7 provide the parts outside the CDR3, is EAEVAQSPRYKITEKSQAVAFWCDPISGHATLYWYRQILGQGPELLVQFQDESVVDDSQLPKDRFSAERLKGVDSTLKIQPAELGDSAMYLCASSTGTGTYEQYFGPGTRLTVT.

This clonotype was observed many times. This chain uses TRBV6-4 with TRBJ2-3; TRBD1 might be the D (7 bases). Germline-derived CDR1 and CDR2 are MRHNA and SNTAGT. V was cut by 0 bases and J by 3 bases, with 10 bases left in between. The CDR3 covers 15 residues. The CDR3 spells CASSDSEGATDTQYF. Here the CDR3 DNA reads TGTGCCAGCAGTGACTCGGAGGGGGCAACAGATACGCAGTATTTT.

In its sample, this clonotype was seen a few times. The chain joins TRBV9 to TRBJ1-6; 9 bases are a match to TRBD1. CDR1 SGDLS and CDR2 YYNGEE come from the germline V gene. V shed 3 bases and J 6 bases; nucleotides not matched to a gene: 7. The CDR3 loop spans 16 amino acids. The CDR3 sequence: CASSAGTGILNSPLHF. The CDR3 DNA follows: TGTGCCAGCAGCGCCGGGACAGGGATCCTTAATTCACCCCTCCACTTT.

V and J are TRBV7-6 and TRBJ1-1; 8 bases map to TRBD1. The CDR3 loop spans 14 amino acids. Germline CDR1 SGHVS, CDR2 FNYEAQ. Trimming cost V 4 bases and J 6 bases; bases outside gene matches: 7. DNA of the CDR3: TGTGCCAGCAGCTCCCCGGGACAGGCTCCTGAAGCTTTCTTT. It is translated as CASSSPGQAPEAFF.

This clonotype occurred many times. V gene TRBV3-1 combines with J gene TRBJ2-7; D is possibly TRBD2 (5 bases). Trimming shortened V by 0 bases and J by 4 bases, and 10 bases separated the two germline ends. The CDR3 loop spans 14 amino acids. Germline CDR1 LGHDT, CDR2 YNNKEL (reference sequence). The CDR3 sequence: CASSQEPRRYEQYF. As DNA, the CDR3 is TGTGCCAGCAGCCAAGAGCCCAGGAGGTACGAGCAGTACTTC.

This clonotype was detected a few times. The chain uses TRBV7-9 and TRBJ2-5, with D perhaps assigned TRBD1 or TRBD2 (5 bases each). CDR1 SEHNR and CDR2 FQNEAQ come from the germline V gene (reference sequence). Deletions cut 1 base from V and 4 bases from J, with 13 bases between. There are 15 residues in the CDR3. CDR3 coding DNA: TGTGCCAGCAGCTTAGACTCGGGGCGCGGAGAGACCCAGTACTTC. Translated: CASSLDSGRGETQYF.

This clonotype came up once. CDR3 in amino acids: CASSDEPKLGTEAFF. As DNA, the CDR3 is TGTGCCAGCAGTGACGAACCGAAATTGGGCACTGAAGCTTTCTTT. The chain combines TRBV25-1 with TRBJ1-1, with D unclear. Trimming took off 3 bases at V and 4 bases at J, with 15 bases between the two ends. The germline V gene encodes CDR1 MGHDK and CDR2 SYGVNS. This CDR3 contains 15 residues.

This chain joins TRBV29-1 and TRBJ2-5, with 8 bases matching TRBD2. Germline V gene data show CDR1 as SQVTM and CDR2 as ANQGSEA. CDR3 size: 16 residues. The V and J ends lost 3 bases and 5 bases, in that order; junction bases with no gene match: 14. The chain's CDR3 is CSVDSTLAGITETQYF. CDR3 DNA sequence: TGCAGCGTTGACTCCACTTTAGCGGGAATAACGGAGACCCAGTACTTC. Filled out from reference TRBV29-1 and TRBJ2-5, the complete variable domain reads SAVISQKPSRDICQRGTSLTIQCQVDSQVTMMFWYRQQPGQSLTLIATANQGSEATYESGFVIDKFPISRPNLTFSTLTVSNMSPEDSSIYLCSVDSTLAGITETQYFGPGTRLLVL.

The chain carries TRBV28 and TRBJ2-7; D unclear. V lost 6 bases and J lost 2, with 11 bases in between. The CDR3 covers 13 residues. CDR1 and CDR2 from the germline V gene are MDHEN and SYDVKM. The CDR3 nucleotides read TGTGCCAGCAGAAATGGCGGCCCCTACGAGCAGTACTTC. Translated, it gives CASRNGGPYEQYF.

This clonotype was observed at least ten times. The chain recombines TRBV6-5 with TRBJ2-7, with TRBD2 matching over 7 bases. V trimming: 4 bases; J trimming: 4 bases; junction bases outside the gene matches: 7. Looked up from germline, CDR1 is MNHEY and CDR2 is SVGAGI. CDR3 length: 14 amino acids. CDR3 DNA: TGTGCCAGCAGTTGGGAGCGGGAACGGTACGAGCAGTACTTC. Its protein product is CASSWERERYEQYF.

This clonotype was counted only a few times. The V gene is TRBV11-2, the J gene TRBJ1-5; D unresolved. V lost 5 bases and J lost 1, with 6 bases in between. From germline, CDR1 is SGHAT and CDR2 FQNNGV. This CDR3 has 13 residues. CDR3 DNA sequence: TGTGCCAGCAGCCATACAAGCAATCAGCCCCAGCATTTT. Its translation is CASSHTSNQPQHF.

The CDR3 DNA follows: TGTGCCAGCAGCTTAGACAGGGGCCCCGAGCAGTACGTC. It encodes CASSLDRGPEQYV. V gene TRBV7-9 combines with J gene TRBJ2-7; 7 bases align to TRBD1. The length of the CDR3 is 13 residues. Germline lookup yields CDR1 SEHNR and CDR2 FQNEAQ (reference sequence). After removal of 1 base from V and 6 bases from J, the junction contained 3 bases not matched to a gene.

This chain connects TRBV10-3 to TRBJ2-7, with 7 nucleotides matching TRBD2. The CDR3 consists of 16 residues. Germline values: CDR1 ENHRY, CDR2 SYGVKD. V was pared by 6 bases and J by 2 bases, with 13 bases of the junction left unmatched. The CDR3 nucleotides are TGTGCCATCAGGGGGGGGGGAGGCGACCAAACCTACGAGCAGTACTTC. Translation gives CAIRGGGGDQTYEQYF.

The rearrangement joins TRBV29-1 to TRBJ1-1, with a possible D match to TRBD1 (5 bases). The CDR3 is made up of 13 amino acids. The V end was cut by 4 bases, the J end by 3 bases, with 12 bases between. The germline CDR1 and CDR2 sequences are SQVTM and ANQGSEA. CDR3 nucleotides: TGCAGCGTTGTGGTAGGAGGGGACACTGAAGCTTTCTTT. Translated: CSVVVGGDTEAFF.

This clonotype has more than one count but fewer than ten. V gene TRBV24-1 combines with J gene TRBJ2-6; D is unresolved. Germline-derived CDR1 and CDR2 are KGHDR and SFDVKD. CDR3 length: 15 residues. With 0 bases removed from V and 4 bases from J, the gap between germline ends came to 6 bases. In DNA form, the CDR3 reads TGTGCCACCAGTGATTTGCGCCCCGGGGCCAACGTCCTGACTTTC. The encoded protein is CATSDLRPGANVLTF.

The chain couples TRBV29-1 to TRBJ2-7; 9 positions match TRBD2. V gave up 4 bases and J gave up 4 bases; unmatched junction bases: 14. This CDR3 contains 16 residues. Germline V gives CDR1 SQVTM, CDR2 ANQGSEA. The CDR3: CSVAVAGGPGLYEQYF. The DNA for the CDR3 is TGCAGCGTTGCGGTCGCGGGAGGGCCTGGGTTGTACGAGCAGTACTTC.

V is TRBV10-3 and J is TRBJ2-7; TRBD2 matches at 7 bases. The V gene end was trimmed by 10 bases and the J gene end by 6 bases; junction bases not matched to a gene: 18. CDR3 size: 15 residues. The germline V gene has CDR1 ENHRY and CDR2 SYGVKD. CDR3 amino acids: CASRRPGLTSSEQYF. The CDR3 nucleotides read TGTGCCAGCAGACGCCCGGGACTAACGTCATCCGAGCAGTACTTC.

The chain carries TRBV4-1 and TRBJ1-1, with D unclear. CDR3 length: 13 residues. The germline V gene encodes CDR1 MGHRA and CDR2 YSYEKL. V was cut by 1 base and J by 1 base, with 4 bases left in between. Written as DNA, the CDR3 is TGCGCCAGCAGCCAAGTTGAGAACACTGAAGCTTTCTTT. It is translated as CASSQVENTEAFF.

Ten or more counts support this clonotype. Given the absence of the conserved phenylalanine or tryptophan at the CDR3 end, a read error is likely. The DNA is omitted, as the CDR3 cannot be located on it reliably, and the CDR3 follows TCRdb's listing. The chain recombines TRBV2 with TRBJ2-1; the table's D gene call, TRBD1, was not cross checked with the DNA. Counting both end residues, the CDR3 totals 12 amino acids. Germline loops: CDR1 SNHLY, CDR2 FYNNEI. The CDR3 is CASSSYAQGCTL.

The J gene is TRBJ1-5, the V gene TRBV12-3 or TRBV12-4; no firm D call. V lost 6 bases and J 7 bases, leaving 16 bases between the germline ends. The CDR3 contains 14 residues. This CDR3 reads CASRAGLAGQPQHF. The CDR3 nucleotides are TGTGCCAGCAGGGCAGGTTTGGCAGGACAGCCCCAGCATTTT.

This clonotype was seen ten or more times. The gene calls are TRBV4-2 and TRBJ2-2, with D possibly being TRBD1 or TRBD2 (5 bases each). The CDR3 spans 18 residues. From germline, CDR1 is LGHNA and CDR2 YNFKEQ. The germline V and J ends were trimmed by 3 bases and 6 bases, with 23 bases remaining between them. Here the CDR3 DNA reads TGTGCCAGCAGCCAGGCCGGCCAAGGGACGGGGTTCGCCGGGGAGCTGTTTTTT. It specifies CASSQAGQGTGFAGELFF.

This clonotype has just a few counts. V is TRBV20-1 and J is TRBJ2-3; D uncertain. V lost 3 bases to trimming and J lost 3 bases, with 10 bases between them. Germline CDR1 is DFQATT and CDR2 is SNEGSKA (reference sequence). This CDR3 comprises 13 residues. Here the CDR3 DNA reads TGCAGTGCTAGTCGGGCCGGGACAGATACGCAGTATTTT. Translation gives CSASRAGTDTQYF.

The V gene is TRBV20-1, the J gene TRBJ2-5, with 8 bases aligning to TRBD1. The CDR3 runs 12 residues. Looked up from germline, CDR1 is DFQATT and CDR2 is SNEGSKA (reference sequence). With 4 bases clipped from V and 2 bases from J, the junction kept 0 bases outside the gene matches. The CDR3 reads CSANRGQETQYF. The CDR3 DNA is TGCAGTGCTAACAGGGGGCAAGAGACCCAGTACTTC.

V is TRBV19 and J is TRBJ1-1; D ambiguous. V gave up 1 base and J gave up 4 bases, with 7 bases separating them. The germline V gene has CDR1 LNHDA and CDR2 SQIVND (reference sequence). There are 13 residues in the CDR3. Here the CDR3 reads CASSIGAGTEAFF. The CDR3 nucleotides are TGTGCCAGTAGTATAGGCGCAGGCACTGAAGCTTTCTTT. Based on the CDR3 plus reference TRBV19 and TRBJ1-1, the full variable domain is DGGITQSPKYLFRKEGQNVTLSCEQNLNHDAMYWYRQDPGQGLRLIYYSQIVNDFQKGDIAEGYSVSREKKESFPLTVTSAQKNPTAFYLCASSIGAGTEAFFGQGTRLTVV.

The rearrangement uses TRBV6-2 or TRBV6-3 and TRBJ2-5; 7 bases are a match to TRBD1. The V gene end was trimmed by 5 bases and the J gene end by 5 bases; junction bases not matched to a gene: 5. The CDR3 length is 13 residues. CDR1 is MNHEY, CDR2 SVGEGT, per germline. This chain's CDR3 is CASSPDRAETQYF. In DNA form, the CDR3 reads TGTGCCAGCAGTCCTGACAGGGCGGAGACCCAGTACTTC.